This entry describes one TCR beta chain. From the PCR reads, TCRdb called clonotypes with MiXCR, one entry per CDR3 protein. The table includes more than 85,000 distinct CDR3 sequences, about 53% detected once. These data belong to a study of CDR3 diversity in severe acne. Germline V gene data show CDR1 as MNHNS and CDR2 as SASEGT. The V and J ends lost 8 bases and 11 bases, in that order; junction bases with no gene match: 8. The CDR3 loop spans 11 amino acids. The source of this sequence is a male donor with severe acne vulgaris. The sample taken for sequencing was blood. The chain couples TRBV6-1 to TRBJ1-1; 7 positions match TRBD1. The CDR3 reads CASSQDRRAFF. CDR3 nucleotides: TGTGCCAGCTCTCAGGACAGGAGGGCTTTCTTT.